What follows are 30 T cell receptor beta chains derived from one specimen sequenced in a study of cytomegalovirus exposure and HLA in healthy donors. Amplification used 60 Vbeta primers and 13 Jbeta primers. Method: immunoSEQ multiplex PCR; TCRdb's copy keeps in-frame clones and lacks some. The sample shows tens of thousands of clones, 70% to 85% of them seen only once. Sequenced input: PBMCs. All receptors derive from a man between 60 and 75 years old in good health and CMV-seronegative.

This chain joins TRBV2 and TRBJ2-3; perhaps TRBD1 as D (6 bases). Germline assignment: CDR1 SNHLY and CDR2 FYNNEI. The CDR3 contains 14 residues. The germline V and J ends were trimmed by 10 bases and 0 bases, with 14 bases remaining between them. The chain's CDR3 is CATRGQPSTDTQYF. As DNA, the CDR3 is TGTGCCACCCGTGGACAGCCAAGCACAGATACGCAGTATTTT.

The chain couples TRBV29-1 to TRBJ1-2; no reliable D call. The CDR3 loop spans 12 amino acids. Germline V gives CDR1 SQVTM, CDR2 ANQGSEA. V was pared by 6 bases and J by 3 bases, with 11 bases between. In nucleotides, the CDR3 is TGCAGCGTGGGTGAGGCAGACTATGGCTACACCTTC. It translates to CSVGEADYGYTF.

The V gene is TRBV7-6, the J gene TRBJ2-7; 12 bases align to TRBD2. Germline CDR1 and CDR2: SGHVS and FNYEAQ. V was pared by 4 bases and J by 0 bases, with 4 bases of the junction left unmatched. The CDR3 has 16 residues. CDR3 region: CASSSQTSGSSYEQYF. The CDR3 DNA sequence: TGTGCCAGCAGCTCCCAGACTAGCGGGAGCTCCTACGAGCAGTACTTC.

The CDR3 nucleotides are TGTGCCAGCTTGCTTCTCGGACAGGGAACAGATACGCAGTATTTT. Its translation: CASLLLGQGTDTQYF. The chain combines TRBV6-1 with TRBJ2-3; 8 bases line up with TRBD1. The germline gives CDR1 MNHNS, CDR2 SASEGT. This CDR3 is built from 15 residues. Germline trimming cut 8 bases from V and 3 bases from J; bases unmatched to any gene: 10.

The chain carries TRBV5-8 and TRBJ2-7, with TRBD1 matching over 7 bases. J was trimmed by 5 bases and V by 1 base; bases with no gene match: 9. This CDR3 comprises 15 residues. Germline loops: CDR1 SGHTS, CDR2 YDEGEE. CDR3 DNA: TGTGCCAGCAGCTTGCGGTCACAGGGGATCGACGAGCAGTACTTC. Protein sequence: CASSLRSQGIDEQYF.

The V gene is TRBV5-5, the J gene TRBJ2-5, with 14 bases aligning to TRBD2. This CDR3 region has 17 residues. V gave up 0 bases and J gave up 5 bases; unmatched junction bases: 6. Germline V gene data show CDR1 as SGHKS and CDR2 as YYEKEE (reference sequence). The CDR3 sequence: CASSLGLAGGPVETQYF. The CDR3 nucleotides read TGTGCCAGCAGCTTGGGACTAGCGGGAGGGCCGGTCGAGACCCAGTACTTC.

The chain has TRBV7-2 and TRBJ2-5, with D unclear. CDR1 is SGHTA, CDR2 FQGNSA, per germline. Trimming cost V 2 bases and J 3 bases, with 19 bases left between them. The CDR3 runs 17 residues. CDR3 sequence reads: CASSLLRRVAFKETQYF. In DNA form, the CDR3 reads TGTGCCAGCAGCTTATTACGACGGGTCGCCTTTAAAGAGACCCAGTACTTC.

The rearrangement uses TRBV7-9 and TRBJ2-3; 9 bases line up with TRBD2. CDR1 and CDR2 (germline): SEHNR, FQNEAQ (reference sequence). This CDR3 spans 17 amino acids. With V trimmed by 5 bases and J by 1 base, 10 bases remained unmatched. The CDR3 spells CASSPRGASGGTDTQYF. As DNA, the CDR3 is TGTGCCAGCAGCCCCAGAGGGGCTAGCGGGGGCACAGATACGCAGTATTTT.

The chain couples TRBV29-1 to TRBJ2-3, with a weak D call TRBD1 (6 bases). The CDR3 length is 13 residues. Trimming shortened V by 2 bases and J by 1 base, and 7 bases separated the two germline ends. Germline-derived CDR1 and CDR2 are SQVTM and ANQGSEA. CDR3 residues: CSVERQGTDTQYF. For the CDR3, the DNA is TGCAGCGTTGAAAGACAGGGCACAGATACGCAGTATTTT.

The gene calls are TRBV19 and TRBJ2-1, with D tentatively TRBD1 (6 bases). Germline lookup yields CDR1 LNHDA and CDR2 SQIVND (reference sequence). Trimming shortened V by 5 bases and J by 7 bases, and 12 bases separated the two germline ends. This CDR3 has 13 amino acids. The CDR3 reads CASSADSSNEQFF. The CDR3 DNA reads TGTGCCAGTAGTGCGGACAGTTCTAATGAGCAGTTCTTC. Filled out from reference TRBV19 and TRBJ2-1, the complete variable domain reads DGGITQSPKYLFRKEGQNVTLSCEQNLNHDAMYWYRQDPGQGLRLIYYSQIVNDFQKGDIAEGYSVSREKKESFPLTVTSAQKNPTAFYLCASSADSSNEQFFGPGTRLTVL.

The chain employs TRBV30 and TRBJ1-2; D is uncertain. The CDR3 is made up of 16 amino acids. V lost 5 bases to trimming and J lost 2 bases, with 21 bases between them. The germline gives CDR1 GTSNPN, CDR2 SVGIG (reference sequence). CDR3 sequence: CAWFPFRGRGNYGYTF. Written as DNA, the CDR3 is TGTGCCTGGTTTCCGTTCCGGGGAAGAGGGAACTATGGCTACACCTTC.

The V gene is TRBV5-4, the J gene TRBJ2-5, with TRBD2 matching 14 bases. Germline V gene lookup returns CDR1 SGHNT and CDR2 YYREEE (reference sequence). This CDR3 has 19 amino acids. J gave up 4 bases and V 0 bases, and 11 bases lay outside the gene matches. CDR3 nucleotide sequence: TGTGCCAGCAGCTTGGGGGGACTAGCGGGAGCTGGTGTGGGAGAGACCCAGTACTTC. It translates to CASSLGGLAGAGVGETQYF.

The genes are TRBV6-5 and TRBJ2-1; 9 nucleotides align to TRBD2. CDR1 is MNHEY and CDR2 is SVGAGI in the germline V gene. The CDR3 has 16 residues. The V and J ends lost 0 bases and 7 bases, in that order; junction bases with no gene match: 7. CDR3 DNA: TGTGCCAGCAGTTACTCGAACCTAGCGGGATGGAATGAGCAGTTCTTC. Protein product: CASSYSNLAGWNEQFF.

This clone was seen only a few times. This chain uses TRBV6-5 with TRBJ1-5, with D unclear. The CDR3 sequence is 15 residues long. V was clipped by 5 bases and J by 3 bases, with 14 bases between them. Germline CDR1 is MNHEY and CDR2 is SVGAGI. CDR3 sequence reads: CASSLRRGVNQPQHF. The CDR3 DNA reads TGTGCCAGCAGTCTACGGAGAGGAGTCAATCAGCCCCAGCATTTT.

This sequence joins TRBV5-6 and TRBJ2-7; the match to TRBD2 covers 10 bases. Per germline, CDR1 SGHDT and CDR2 YYEEEE. This CDR3 spans 16 amino acids. The V segment lost 0 bases and the J segment 3 bases; nucleotides outside the gene matches: 6. This chain's CDR3 is CASSLAVLAGLYEQYF. The CDR3 DNA reads TGTGCCAGCAGCTTGGCGGTACTAGCGGGACTCTACGAGCAGTACTTC.

This chain connects TRBV28 to TRBJ2-2, with a weak D call TRBD1 (5 bases). V lost 6 bases to trimming and J lost 1 base, with 6 bases between them. Germline V gives CDR1 MDHEN, CDR2 SYDVKM. The CDR3 is made up of 13 amino acids. CDR3 DNA sequence: TGTGCCAGCAGAACAGGGAACACCGGGGAGCTGTTTTTT. Its translation: CASRTGNTGELFF.

The table lists this clone with a count of one. V and J are TRBV10-2 and TRBJ2-1; 7 bases agree with TRBD2. Germline values: CDR1 WSHSY, CDR2 SAAADI. Germline trimming cut 8 bases from V and 0 bases from J; bases unmatched to any gene: 4. The CDR3 is made up of 14 amino acids. CDR3 region: CASGSGNSYNEQFF. In nucleotides, the CDR3 is TGCGCCAGCGGCAGCGGGAACTCCTACAATGAGCAGTTCTTC.

V is TRBV9 and J is TRBJ2-1; TRBD2 aligns across 8 bases. Germline CDR1 and CDR2: SGDLS and YYNGEE. V lost 4 bases, J lost 7 bases, and 19 bases stayed unmatched. The CDR3 is made up of 18 amino acids. This CDR3 reads CASSFVPSERGGVNEQFF. DNA for the CDR3: TGTGCCAGCAGCTTTGTCCCCAGCGAACGGGGGGGCGTAAATGAGCAGTTCTTC.

This chain links TRBV9 with TRBJ1-5, with D tentatively TRBD1 (5 bases). V shed 4 bases and J shed 4 bases, with 15 bases lying between them. Germline V gene sequence: CDR1 SGDLS, CDR2 YYNGEE. The CDR3 contains 15 residues. CDR3 residues: CASSSTGLANQPQHF. CDR3 in DNA: TGTGCCAGCAGCTCAACAGGATTAGCAAATCAGCCCCAGCATTTT. Looking up the rest from reference TRBV9 and TRBJ1-5 gives the full variable domain: DSGVTQTPKHLITATGQRVTLRCSPRSGDLSVYWYQQSLDQGLQFLIQYYNGEERAKGNILERFSAQQFPDLHSELNLSSLELGDSALYFCASSSTGLANQPQHFGDGTRLSIL.

The chain uses TRBV4-1 and TRBJ1-5; D perhaps matches TRBD1 (6 bases). The CDR3 loop spans 15 amino acids. Trimming shortened V by 0 bases and J by 4 bases, and 10 bases separated the two germline ends. CDR1 and CDR2 (germline): MGHRA, YSYEKL. CDR3 DNA: TGCGCCAGCAGCCAAGACGCAACAGGGAATCAGCCCCAGCATTTT. It specifies CASSQDATGNQPQHF.

V gene TRBV30 combines with J gene TRBJ1-1, with a weak D call TRBD1 (6 bases). The CDR3 covers 14 residues. Trimming stripped 2 bases from V and 7 bases from J, with 17 bases between. CDR1 and CDR2 (germline): GTSNPN, SVGIG (reference sequence). The CDR3 DNA sequence: TGTGCCTGGAGTAGAGGCAGGGGAGTGGGTGAAGCTTTCTTT. Translated, it gives CAWSRGRGVGEAFF.

In its sample, this clone was seen once. The CDR3 is CASSPLLAQLAYNEQFF. The CDR3 nucleotides are TGTGCCAGCTCACCGTTGCTAGCGCAGCTAGCCTACAATGAGCAGTTCTTC. This chain links TRBV18 with TRBJ2-1; D is perhaps TRBD2 (6 bases). This CDR3 is 17 amino acids long. Germline CDR1 and CDR2: KGHSH and LQKENI. V was clipped by 3 bases and J by 2 bases, with 17 bases between them.

This chain links TRBV7-8 with TRBJ2-1; perhaps TRBD2 as D (5 bases). V lost 5 bases, J lost 5 bases, and 16 bases lay in between. Germline loops: CDR1 SGHVS, CDR2 FQNEAQ. The CDR3 spans 15 residues. The CDR3 bases are TGTGCCAGCAGCCCCACAGCGGTTCGGAACAATGAGCAGTTCTTC. It translates to CASSPTAVRNNEQFF.

The CDR3 reads CASSSGWGTNEKLFF. DNA for the CDR3: TGCGCCAGCAGCAGCGGGTGGGGAACTAATGAAAAACTGTTTTTT. The chain recombines TRBV5-1 with TRBJ1-4; no clear D. Germline loops: CDR1 SGHRS, CDR2 YFSETQ. V was trimmed by 4 bases and J by 1 base, leaving 11 bases between them. The CDR3 runs to 15 residues. The full variable domain, rest sourced from reference TRBV5-1 and TRBJ1-4, is KAGVTQTPRYLIKTRGQQVTLSCSPISGHRSVSWYQQTPGQGLQFLFEYFSETQRNKGNFPGRFSGRQFSNSRSEMNVSTLELGDSALYLCASSSGWGTNEKLFFGSGTQLSVL.

CDR3 nucleotides: TGTGCCAGCAGTGAAGTCTCCTGGGGGCGAAGCAATCAGCCCCAGCATTTT. Amino acid sequence: CASSEVSWGRSNQPQHF. This rearrangement joins TRBV6-1 to TRBJ1-5; TRBD1 might be the D (6 bases). This CDR3 comprises 17 residues. Germline loops: CDR1 MNHNS, CDR2 SASEGT. Trimming took off 1 base at V and 1 base at J, with 14 bases between the two ends.

V gene TRBV5-1 combines with J gene TRBJ2-3; tentatively, D is TRBD2 (7 bases). The germline V gene has CDR1 SGHRS and CDR2 YFSETQ. This CDR3 has 16 amino acids. V lost 0 bases, J lost 1 base, and 12 bases lay in between. CDR3 amino acids: CASSLGGGVGTDTQYF. The CDR3 region has the DNA TGCGCCAGCAGCTTGGGCGGGGGCGTAGGCACAGATACGCAGTATTTT.

The chain carries TRBV5-1 and TRBJ1-5; D is perhaps TRBD1 (5 bases). This CDR3 has 15 amino acids. Per germline, CDR1 SGHRS and CDR2 YFSETQ. V lost 3 bases and J lost 2, with 12 bases in between. CDR3 protein: CASSWDGGGNQPQHF. The CDR3, as DNA: TGCGCCAGCAGCTGGGATGGGGGGGGCAATCAGCCCCAGCATTTT.

This chain connects TRBV20-1 to TRBJ1-1, with D uncertain. V was pared by 5 bases and J by 1 base, with 5 bases between. The germline V gene encodes CDR1 DFQATT and CDR2 SNEGSKA (reference sequence). The CDR3 is 11 residues long. The CDR3, as DNA: TGCAGTGCTTTCAGGAACACTGAAGCTTTCTTT. Translated, it gives CSAFRNTEAFF.

The gene calls are TRBV5-1 and TRBJ2-1; 8 bases align to TRBD1. J was trimmed by 7 bases and V by 5 bases; bases with no gene match: 2. This CDR3 has 12 amino acids. The germline CDR1 and CDR2 sequences are SGHRS and YFSETQ. CDR3 sequence (DNA): TGCGCCAGCAGGCGGACAGGGAATGAGCAGTTCTTC. It codes for CASRRTGNEQFF. Using reference TRBV5-1 and TRBJ2-1 for the parts outside the CDR3, the full variable domain is KAGVTQTPRYLIKTRGQQVTLSCSPISGHRSVSWYQQTPGQGLQFLFEYFSETQRNKGNFPGRFSGRQFSNSRSEMNVSTLELGDSALYLCASRRTGNEQFFGPGTRLTVL.

V usage is TRBV7-9 and J usage is TRBJ2-5; D uncertain. The CDR3 is 14 residues long. Per germline, CDR1 SEHNR and CDR2 FQNEAQ (reference sequence). The V end was cut by 5 bases, the J end by 5 bases, with 15 bases between. The CDR3 loop reads CASSVIEAGETQYF. The DNA of the CDR3 is TGTGCCAGCAGCGTGATCGAGGCCGGGGAGACCCAGTACTTC.